This T cell receptor (beta chain) was observed in a study of cytomegalovirus exposure and HLA in healthy donors. Trimming took off 2 bases at V and 8 bases at J, with 9 bases between the two ends. CDR1 and CDR2 (germline): ENHRY, SYGVKD. The CDR3 covers 12 residues. Researchers ran the PCR with 60 Vbeta and 13 Jbeta primers. The data were produced by immunoSEQ multiplex PCR, yet TCRdb's version contains in-frame clones alone and is incomplete. The data show over 200,000 clones, 82% seen once. The TCR sequence derives from a man aged 40-49 years in good health and CMV-seropositive. The chain is built from TRBV10-3 and TRBJ1-2, with D hard to call. Sequences were obtained from PBMCs. CDR3 region: CAISEEGSGYTF. The CDR3 coding sequence is TGTGCCATCAGTGAGGAAGGGAGCGGCTACACCTTC.